This TCR beta chain was identified during a study of T cell responses to AZD1222 COVID-19 vaccine. The overall study: Pooling was applied to second doses at about 4 or about 12 weeks. Study observations and caveats: Spike-spanning, vaccine-associated CD4 TCRs were dominant at 160-218 and 743-854. Spike-specific TCR breadth and depth went up after people got two AZD1222 doses.

The CDR3 contains 13 residues. Germline V gene sequence: CDR1 SGHDT, CDR2 YYEEEE. V was trimmed by 2 bases and J by 9 bases, leaving 14 bases between them. Generated by immunoSEQ multiplex PCR, the TCRdb table keeps only in-frame clones and is missing some. The data hold 95,000 to 100,000 clones, with around nine tenths observed a single time. For this clone: The antigen is unknown.

The TCR was taken from an adult in good health. The chain joins TRBV5-6 to TRBJ2-5, with D tentatively TRBD2 (6 bases). The sequencing used peripheral blood, collected on day 0 of AZD1222 vaccination. CDR3 loop: CASSFRGTSPQYF. In nucleotides, the CDR3 is TGTGCCAGCAGCTTCCGGGGGACGAGTCCCCAGTACTTC.